This is a list of T cell receptor beta chains from one sample in a study of CD8 T cells in ankylosing spondylitis. MiXCR, run by TCRdb on the 5' RACE reads, gives a single entry per CDR3 protein. The sample has about 540,000 distinct CDR3 sequences; approximately 12% are singletons. Sequenced sample: blood, either unsorted or a sorted T cell fraction (not recorded which). Every receptor here comes from a male donor with ankylosing spondylitis. Each CDR3 is given with its conserved first and last residue. The D gene is left open where the match is weak.

CDR3 length | V gene | D gene | CDR3 protein
12 | TRBV20-1 | . | CSGTDRAYEQYF
15 | TRBV4-2 | TRBD2 | CASSPRLAGDYEQYF
17 | TRBV7-9 | TRBD2 | CASSPPPSGNSYNEQFF
15 | TRBV3-1 | . | CASSLGPSRAETQYF
14 | TRBV29-1 | . | CSVLSSNHPGELFF
15 | TRBV20-1 | TRBD2 | CSARGASGDQETQYF
15 | TRBV2 | TRBD2 | CASSLAGDSLDTQYF
15 | TRBV5-1 | . | CASSLAFTGWETQYF
14 | TRBV20-1 | . | CSASEHGPYNEQFF
15 | TRBV5-1 | . | CASSLDTGQQTEAFF
14 | TRBV12-3/TRBV12-4 | . | CASPGGSSGNTIYF
16 | TRBV9 | . | CASSVLAEVDTGELFF
15 | TRBV6-4 | . | CASSRGSGPQETQYF
15 | TRBV12-3/TRBV12-4 | . | CASSLANRGNEKLFF
10 | TRBV2 | . | CASSDPGANF
14 | TRBV18 | . | CASSPLFEGIKQFF
14 | TRBV10-3 | . | CAISAAGVGTEAFF
13 | TRBV24-1 | TRBD1 | CATRDRSYNEQFF
15 | TRBV20-1 | TRBD2 | CSARGSLAGEETQYF
17 | TRBV9 | TRBD2 | CASSVSLQGLAGKTQYF
14 | TRBV5-1 | TRBD2 | CASRGTSGSAEQYF
15 | TRBV5-6 | . | CASSLLTVGFDGYTF
17 | TRBV3-1 | TRBD2 | CASSQGTSGGLTGELFF
14 | TRBV19 | . | CASNGNAGANVLTF
16 | TRBV6-5 | . | CASSYGGVYGVETQYF
13 | TRBV7-2 | TRBD1 | CASSLGGGVEAFF
14 | TRBV12-3/TRBV12-4 | TRBD1 | CASSPGTGKNIQYF
13 | TRBV12-3/TRBV12-4 | TRBD1 | CASSRQGSSIQYF
12 | TRBV7-2 | . | CASSKEGTEAFF
12 | TRBV6-2/TRBV6-3 | . | CASSTLNYGYTF
16 | TRBV4-2 | . | CASSEGRASTNEKLFF